These T cell receptor beta chains were read from a single sample in a study of blood T cell repertoires in COVID-19. Produced via immunoSEQ multiplex PCR; TCRdb's table is partial and in-frame only. Here the sample spans about 130,000 clones, 75% to 90% being singletons. Sequenced input: peripheral blood. The receptors shown here come from a human donor in a cohort sampled during active COVID-19. Both conserved end residues are part of each CDR3. A D gene is named only where the DNA matches it firmly. Clone size is not always given. Where it is, it says once, few, many or a class for expanded clones.

v_call	clone_size	j_call	d_call	cdr3_nt	cdr3_aa
TRBV27	.	TRBJ2-5	.	TGTGCCAGCATGTCCCTACGGGGATACCAAGAGACCCAGTACTTC	CASMSLRGYQETQYF
TRBV11-3	.	TRBJ2-3	.	TGTGCCAGCAGCTTCCAGGGACTCAGCGAGCAGTATTTT	CASSFQGLSEQYF
TRBV28	.	TRBJ1-2	.	TGTGCCAGCAGGCTACAGGGAAGCCACTATGGCTACACCTTC	CASRLQGSHYGYTF
TRBV7-2	.	TRBJ2-1	.	TGTGCCAGCAGCCCCGGAACTAGTAATGAGCAGTTCTTC	CASSPGTSNEQFF
TRBV2	.	TRBJ2-1	.	TGTGCCAGCAGTGAGAGACTTGTAAACAATGAGCAGTTCTTC	CASSERLVNNEQFF
TRBV27	.	TRBJ1-1	.	TGTGCCAGCAGTTCCCGCGGTAGGGGGTCTGAAGCTTTCTTT	CASSSRGRGSEAFF
TRBV4-3	many	TRBJ2-3	.	TGCGCCAGCAGCCAAGCAGGCGGGGCGGCAGATACGCAGTATTTT	CASSQAGGAADTQYF
TRBV5-4	.	TRBJ2-6	TRBD1	TGTGCCAGCAGCCCCCAGACTTTTCAGGGGGCGGCAGGGGCCAACGTCCTGACTTTC	CASSPQTFQGAAGANVLTF
TRBV7-2	.	TRBJ1-4	TRBD1	TGTGCCAGCAGCCTCATGGGACAGGTGAATGAAAAACTGTTTTTT	CASSLMGQVNEKLFF
TRBV5-6	.	TRBJ2-1	TRBD2	TGTGCCAGCAGCTTGGTTGGTCATACGACTAGCGGGACCCATGAGCAGTTCTTC	CASSLVGHTTSGTHEQFF
TRBV7-6	.	TRBJ2-3	.	TGTGCCAGCAGCGACTCTTTCTCATACACAGATACGCAGTATTTT	CASSDSFSYTDTQYF
TRBV9	.	TRBJ1-3	.	TGTGCCAGCAGCGTAGATCCAAACTCTGGAAACACCATATATTTT	CASSVDPNSGNTIYF
TRBV19	.	TRBJ1-1	.	TGTGCCAGTAGAGGGAGCCGAGGGAGGGCTCTGAACACTGAAGCTTTCTTT	CASRGSRGRALNTEAFF
TRBV27	.	TRBJ2-3	TRBD2	TGTGCCAGCATAGCGGGGGATAGAGATACGCAGTATTTT	CASIAGDRDTQYF
TRBV13	.	TRBJ2-7	TRBD2	TGTGCCAGCAGCTTAGCGACTAGCGGCTCCTACGAGCAGTACTTC	CASSLATSGSYEQYF
TRBV21-1	.	TRBJ2-3	.	TGTGCCAGACTAGCGGGAGTGGTAGATACGCAGTATTTT	CARLAGVVDTQYF
TRBV19	.	TRBJ1-1	TRBD1	TGTGCCACTTCCTTTGTGGGACAGCTGGGGACTGAAGCTTTCTTT	CATSFVGQLGTEAFF
TRBV7-2	once	TRBJ2-5	TRBD1	TGTGCCAGCAGCTTAGGGGACAGGGACCAAGAGACCCAGTACTTC	CASSLGDRDQETQYF
TRBV7-8	.	TRBJ1-2	TRBD1	TGTGCCAGCAGCTTAGACCCGGGACAGGGGAGATATGGCTACACCTTC	CASSLDPGQGRYGYTF
TRBV6-6	.	TRBJ1-5	.	TGTGCCAGCAGCCCCAGGGGCGAGAGCAATCAGCCCCAGCATTTT	CASSPRGESNQPQHF
TRBV30	few	TRBJ1-5	.	TGTGCCTGGTCCCTCTTGAGCAATCAGCCCCAGCATTTT	CAWSLLSNQPQHF
TRBV19	.	TRBJ2-5	TRBD1	TGTGCCAGTAGCGGGACAGGGGATAGTGCCCAGTACTTC	CASSGTGDSAQYF
TRBV30	.	TRBJ1-1	TRBD1	TGTGCCCGGGGGACAGTTGGCACTGAAGCTTTCTTT	CARGTVGTEAFF
TRBV7-6	.	TRBJ1-1	.	TGTGCCAGCAGCCCCGGTTCGTACACTGAAGCTTTCTTT	CASSPGSYTEAFF
TRBV27	.	TRBJ2-3	.	TGTGCCAGCAGTTTAGTGAAGCCAAGCACAGATACGCAGTATTTT	CASSLVKPSTDTQYF
TRBV21-1	.	TRBJ2-2	.	TGTGCCAGCAGGGAGGACACCGGGGAGCTGTTTTTT	CASREDTGELFF
TRBV21-1	few	TRBJ1-4	.	TGTGCCAGCAGCATGTTACGGGAAAAACTGTTTTTT	CASSMLREKLFF
TRBV5-6	.	TRBJ2-7	TRBD1	TGTGCCAGCAGCCCTGGACAGGAGCCCTCCTACGAGCAGTACTTC	CASSPGQEPSYEQYF
TRBV19	.	TRBJ1-1	.	TGTGCCAGTAGTCTCAGTTCTCGGGCTGAAGCTTTCTTT	CASSLSSRAEAFF
TRBV3-1/TRBV3-2	.	TRBJ1-1	.	TGTGCCTCCAGGGTAGGGGCCACTGAAGCTTTCTTT	CASRVGATEAFF
TRBV7-2	.	TRBJ2-3	.	TGTGCCAGCAGCCCTCGTGCGGTTCCTCTGACAGATACGCAGTATTTT	CASSPRAVPLTDTQYF
TRBV5-1	.	TRBJ2-1	.	TGCGCCAGCAGCTTGGCCGGGTACTCGGACAATGAGCAGTTCTTC	CASSLAGYSDNEQFF
TRBV27	.	TRBJ2-5	.	TGTGCCAGCAGTTTACTTGGACCGCGGGACCAGTACTTC	CASSLLGPRDQYF
TRBV4-2	.	TRBJ2-1	.	TGTGCCAGCAGCCAGCAGGGCTCCTACAATGAGCAGTTCTTC	CASSQQGSYNEQFF
TRBV7-6	.	TRBJ1-6	.	TGTGCCAGCAGCTCGGTACAGGGCCCGGGCGGTTCACCCCTCCACTTT	CASSSVQGPGGSPLHF
TRBV28	.	TRBJ1-6	.	TGTGCCAGCAGTTTCCTCACGGGGGGAAGGGTTTCACCCCTCCACTTT	CASSFLTGGRVSPLHF
TRBV9	.	TRBJ1-4	.	TGTGCCAGCAGCGTAGCCAGGGCAACTAATGAAAAACTGTTTTTT	CASSVARATNEKLFF
TRBV12-3/TRBV12-4	.	TRBJ1-6	.	TGTGCCAGCAGTATGGACAGAGCACCCCTCCACTTT	CASSMDRAPLHF
TRBV5-1	once	TRBJ2-1	.	TGCGCCAGCAGCCTGTCCCCCGGGAGTGGCAATGAGCAGTTCTTC	CASSLSPGSGNEQFF
TRBV7-2	.	TRBJ2-7	TRBD2	TGTGCCAGCAGCCCCGAGGGGAGGGATGGACGCGAGCAGTACTTC	CASSPEGRDGREQYF
TRBV7-3	.	TRBJ2-5	TRBD2	TGTGCCAGCAGCGCCGGACTAGGCGCGGAGACCCAGTACTTC	CASSAGLGAETQYF
TRBV6-5	.	TRBJ2-2	.	TGTGCCAGCAGACCAAGAGAGAACACCGGGGAGCTGTTTTTT	CASRPRENTGELFF
TRBV5-1	.	TRBJ2-1	TRBD2	TGCGCCAGCAGCTTGACTAGCGGGAGCCCCTACAATGAGCAGTTCTTC	CASSLTSGSPYNEQFF
TRBV7-8	.	TRBJ1-1	.	TGTGCCAGCAGCCAACGCAGGGGGAACACTGAAGCTTTCTTT	CASSQRRGNTEAFF
TRBV5-1	.	TRBJ1-1	.	TGCGCCAGCAGCGCAACAGGGTTCACTGAAGCTTTCTTT	CASSATGFTEAFF
TRBV6-6	.	TRBJ1-1	TRBD1	TGTGCCAGCAGTCGAACTTTGAACAGGGGGCTCCCTGAAGCTTTCTTT	CASSRTLNRGLPEAFF
TRBV15	once	TRBJ2-6	TRBD1	TGTGCCACCAGCAAGGGACAGGGAGCTGGGGCCAACGTCCTGACTTTC	CATSKGQGAGANVLTF
TRBV2	.	TRBJ1-3	TRBD1	TGTGCCAGCAGATCGGACAGGGGGCGGGAGAACACCATATATTTT	CASRSDRGRENTIYF
TRBV11-2	few	TRBJ2-1	TRBD1	TGTGCCAGCAGACCAGGACAGGGGGCAACCAATGAGCAGTTCTTC	CASRPGQGATNEQFF
TRBV2	.	TRBJ2-7	TRBD2	TGTGCCAGCACCCGAGTCGGGGGGGCGCAATACGAGCAGTACTTC	CASTRVGGAQYEQYF
TRBV4-3	.	TRBJ2-3	TRBD2	TGCGCCAGCAGCCAAGATAGACTAGCGGAGAACCCTAGCACAGATACGCAGTATTTT	CASSQDRLAENPSTDTQYF
TRBV4-3	.	TRBJ2-5	TRBD1	TGCGCCAGCAGCCAAACAGGGGGCTTAGGGGAGACCCAGTACTTC	CASSQTGGLGETQYF
TRBV27	.	TRBJ1-6	.	TGTGCCAGCAGTTTACTAGGGGCCTATTCACCCCTCCACTTT	CASSLLGAYSPLHF
TRBV19	.	TRBJ2-7	TRBD1	TGTGCCAGTAGTATAGTAGGACAGGGGGCCTACGAGCAGTACTTC	CASSIVGQGAYEQYF
TRBV30	few	TRBJ2-5	.	TGTGCCTGGAGTGTACCCGGGGGTTTGGAGACCCAGTACTTC	CAWSVPGGLETQYF
TRBV28	.	TRBJ2-2	.	TGTGCCAGTTCAATCGTTGGTACAGGGAGCCACACCGGGGAGCTGTTTTTT	CASSIVGTGSHTGELFF
TRBV9	.	TRBJ1-2	TRBD1	TGTGCCAGCAGCGCAGGACAGGGGAAAGTTTACTATGGCTACACCTTC	CASSAGQGKVYYGYTF
TRBV7-2	once	TRBJ2-5	.	TGTGCCAGCAGCTTAGTAGGCAGGGCAGAGACCCAGTACTTC	CASSLVGRAETQYF
TRBV2	.	TRBJ1-1	TRBD1	TGTGCCAGCAAGCCCGGGACAGCAACGATGAACACTGAAGCTTTCTTT	CASKPGTATMNTEAFF